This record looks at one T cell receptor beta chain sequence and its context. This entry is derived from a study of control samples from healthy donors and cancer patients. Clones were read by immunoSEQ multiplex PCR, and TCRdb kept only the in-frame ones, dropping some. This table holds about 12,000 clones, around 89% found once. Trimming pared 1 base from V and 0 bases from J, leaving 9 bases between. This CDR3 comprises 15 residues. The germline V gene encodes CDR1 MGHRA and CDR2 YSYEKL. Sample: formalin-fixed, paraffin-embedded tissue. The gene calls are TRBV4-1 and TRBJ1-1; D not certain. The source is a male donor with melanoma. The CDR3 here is CASSQAETMNTEAFF. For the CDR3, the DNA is TGCGCCAGCAGCCAAGCAGAGACTATGAACACTGAAGCTTTCTTT.